These T cell receptor beta chains were read from a single sample in a study of Ad26.COV2.S vaccination and SARS-CoV-2 variants. Here immunoSEQ multiplex PCR was the method, and the copy in TCRdb shows in-frame clones only, minus some. The table includes approximately 280,000 clones, about 87% detected once. Sequencing was performed on peripheral blood, taken in a trial of Ad26.COV2.S vaccine versus placebo. Source of these receptors: a person between 18 and 59 years old who received the Ad26.COV2.S COVID-19 vaccine or a placebo. Each CDR3 is given with its conserved first and last residue. Fields, in order: clone size, J gene, D gene, V gene, CDR3 DNA, CDR3 protein. A D gene is named only where the DNA matches it firmly. Clone size appears in some rows only: once, few, many, or a class for an expanded clone.

. TRBJ1-4 . TRBV9 TGTGCCAGCAGCGACGGGAATGAAAAACTGTTTTTT CASSDGNEKLFF
once TRBJ1-2 . TRBV19 TGTGCCAGTACCCCGATTTCCGCCTTCTCTGGGAATGGCTACACCTTC CASTPISAFSGNGYTF
. TRBJ2-1 TRBD2 TRBV6-6 TGTGCCAGTAAAATGGGAGGGAGGGATGAGCAGTTCTTC CASKMGGRDEQFF
. TRBJ2-2 TRBD2 TRBV30 TGTGCCTGGAGTGTGTTTGGACTAGCGGGATCCACCGGGGAGCTGTTTTTT CAWSVFGLAGSTGELFF
. TRBJ1-4 . TRBV7-9 TGTGCCAGCAGCTTTTGGGGGAGCGATGAAAAACTGTTTTTT CASSFWGSDEKLFF
. TRBJ2-6 TRBD1 TRBV10-3 TGTGCCATGCAACAGGGGACTGGGGCCAACGTCCTGACTTTC CAMQQGTGANVLTF
. TRBJ1-2 TRBD1 TRBV2 TGTGCCAGCAGTGAAGGGGACAGTTTCACCAACGGGGGCTACACCTTC CASSEGDSFTNGGYTF
. TRBJ1-2 TRBD1 TRBV30 TGTGCCTGGAGTGTGACGGCGGGACAGGGTGCCTACACCTTC CAWSVTAGQGAYTF
. TRBJ1-5 . TRBV2 TGTGCCAGCATGAGGGGTGGACAGCCCCAGCATTTT CASMRGGQPQHF
. TRBJ1-1 . TRBV7-2 TGTGCCAGCAGCCCCAGGCCATCGAACACTGAAGCTTTCTTT CASSPRPSNTEAFF
. TRBJ2-7 TRBD2 TRBV7-8 TGTGCCAGCACCCAAAGGGAGCGGGAGTCCCTCGAGCAGTACTTC CASTQRERESLEQYF
. TRBJ1-1 TRBD1 TRBV5-1 TGCGCCAGCAGCGTCCGGGGACAGGGTACTGAAGCTTTCTTT CASSVRGQGTEAFF
. TRBJ2-7 TRBD1 TRBV11-2 TGTGCCAGCAGCTCCATAAAACGGGACAGAAACCGGCACGAGCAGTACTTC CASSSIKRDRNRHEQYF
. TRBJ2-2 TRBD2 TRBV7-2 TGTGCCAGCAGCTTAAGGGAGAGCGGGGGTGGGCGCACCGGGGAGCTGTTTTTT CASSLRESGGGRTGELFF
. TRBJ2-1 . TRBV10-3 TGTGCCATCAGTGGGGTGGGCTCCTACAATGAGCAGTTCTTC CAISGVGSYNEQFF
. TRBJ2-2 . TRBV6-2/TRBV6-3 TGTGCCAGCAGTTACAGGTTTCCCGGGGAGCTGTTTTTT CASSYRFPGELFF
. TRBJ1-1 . TRBV7-9 TGTGCCAGCAGTAGCGGGGAGAGCCCGAACACTGAAGCTTTCTTT CASSSGESPNTEAFF
. TRBJ2-1 . TRBV18 TGTGCCAGCTCACAAACCGGATATGAGCAGTTCTTC CASSQTGYEQFF
once TRBJ1-2 TRBD1 TRBV9 TGTGCCAGCAGCGGAGTGGACAGGGGTATCTATGGCTACACCTTC CASSGVDRGIYGYTF
. TRBJ1-1 . TRBV7-3 TGTGCCAGCAGCACGGATTCGAACACTGAAGCTTTCTTT CASSTDSNTEAFF
. TRBJ2-4 . TRBV7-2 TGTGCCAGCAGCTTGGCACCGGCCAAAAACATTCAGTACTTC CASSLAPAKNIQYF
. TRBJ2-6 . TRBV6-2/TRBV6-3 TGTGCCAGCAGTTACGTGAACTCTGGGGCCAACGTCCTGACTTTC CASSYVNSGANVLTF
. TRBJ2-1 TRBD2 TRBV18 TGTGCCAGCTCGTTAACTAGCGGGAGAACCTACAATGAGCAGTTCTTC CASSLTSGRTYNEQFF
. TRBJ1-5 TRBD1 TRBV6-1 TGTGCCAGCAGTGAAGCGGGGACAGGGGGCGGCAGTCAGCCCCAGCATTTT CASSEAGTGGGSQPQHF
. TRBJ2-2 . TRBV20-1 TGCAGTGCTAGTCAGGGCAACGCGAACACCGGGGAGCTGTTTTTT CSASQGNANTGELFF
. TRBJ1-2 . TRBV6-6 TGTGCCAGCAGCTTCGATGCCTATGGCTACACCTTC CASSFDAYGYTF
once TRBJ2-3 . TRBV5-1 TGCGCCAGCAGCCTGGTACCTCGGGATGGCCTATCCGGCACAGATACGCAGTATTTT CASSLVPRDGLSGTDTQYF
. TRBJ2-7 . TRBV24-1 TGTGCCACCAGTGACTTCTACGAGCAGTACTTC CATSDFYEQYF
. TRBJ1-2 . TRBV27 TGTGCCAGCAGTTTAGAGGGCGGAAATGGCTACACCTTC CASSLEGGNGYTF
. TRBJ2-7 . TRBV29-1 TGCAGCGTTGAACCCCCCCGGGACATGCACTCCTACGAGCAGTACTTC CSVEPPRDMHSYEQYF
. TRBJ2-2 TRBD2 TRBV19 TGTGCCAGTAGGACGCGGACTAGCGGGGGGCGAATTTACACCGGGGAGCTGTTTTTT CASRTRTSGGRIYTGELFF
once TRBJ1-4 . TRBV18 TGTGCCAGCTCACCACCGGGGGGCCAGCGGGGTGAAAAACTGTTTTTT CASSPPGGQRGEKLFF
. TRBJ2-1 . TRBV29-1 TGCAGCGTTGAGCAGGGGGGCAATGAGCAGTTCTTC CSVEQGGNEQFF
. TRBJ1-1 TRBD1 TRBV7-6 TGTGCCAGCAGCCCACGGACAGGACACACTGAAGCTTTCTTT CASSPRTGHTEAFF
. TRBJ2-7 . TRBV7-8 TGTGCCAGCAGCTTAAACAGGGTAGCCTACGAGCAGTACTTC CASSLNRVAYEQYF
. TRBJ1-1 . TRBV30 TGTGCCTGGAGTGTAAGGTTCACGTCCAATTTAGGGCCGGACACTGAAGCTTTCTTT CAWSVRFTSNLGPDTEAFF
. TRBJ1-5 . TRBV30 TGTGCCTGGAGTTCTAGGGCCAATCAGCCCCAGCATTTT CAWSSRANQPQHF
. TRBJ1-3 . TRBV4-1 TGCGCCAGCAGCCCCAATGTTGGAGGATACTCTGGAAACACCATATATTTT CASSPNVGGYSGNTIYF
. TRBJ2-5 TRBD1 TRBV19 TGTGCCAGTAGTATCCAGGGGGCCGAGACCCAGTACTTC CASSIQGAETQYF
few TRBJ2-3 . TRBV2 TGTGCCAGCAGTAGTATCGGTGGCAGACGCACAGATACGCAGTATTTT CASSSIGGRRTDTQYF
. TRBJ1-3 TRBD1 TRBV2 TGTGCCAGCAGTGCCAGGACAGGGGTGGCTGGAAACACCATATATTTT CASSARTGVAGNTIYF
. TRBJ2-5 TRBD1 TRBV3-1/TRBV3-2 TGTGCCAGCAGCCCAACGACAGGGTGGGTCCAAGAGACCCAGTACTTC CASSPTTGWVQETQYF
. TRBJ2-6 . TRBV5-4 TGTGCCAGCAGCAGGTCTGGGGCCAACGTCCTGACTTTC CASSRSGANVLTF
. TRBJ2-5 . TRBV7-2 TGTGCCAGCAGCTTTAGAGGAGAGACCCAGTACTTC CASSFRGETQYF
. TRBJ2-1 TRBD2 TRBV6-4 TGTGCCAGCAGTGACTTAGCGGGGGGGCGAAATGAGCAGTTCTTC CASSDLAGGRNEQFF
. TRBJ1-1 TRBD1 TRBV3-1/TRBV3-2 TGTGCCAGCAGCCAAGATGTCATGGACAGGGTGAACACTGAAGCTTTCTTT CASSQDVMDRVNTEAFF
. TRBJ1-2 . TRBV5-1 TGCGCCAGCAGCTTCCTGGGACCCTCCTTCCATGGCTACACCTTC CASSFLGPSFHGYTF
. TRBJ1-4 . TRBV19 TGTGCCAGTGTCAGGCAGGCCTCGGCTAATGAAAAACTGTTTTTT CASVRQASANEKLFF
. TRBJ1-6 TRBD1 TRBV12-3/TRBV12-4 TGTGCCAGTAGGGGACAGGGGAGTGCACCCCTCCACTTT CASRGQGSAPLHF
. TRBJ1-5 TRBD1 TRBV19 TGTGCCAGTAGTCCGGACAGGGGGAGGCAGCCCCAGCATTTT CASSPDRGRQPQHF
. TRBJ1-1 . TRBV7-9 TGTGCCAGCAGCTTAGTTTTTCTTTACACTGAAGCTTTCTTT CASSLVFLYTEAFF
. TRBJ2-7 . TRBV12-3/TRBV12-4 TGTGCCAGCATCGGGGGGCGAAACGAGCAGTACTTC CASIGGRNEQYF